Listed below are T cell receptor beta chains from one sample, sequenced in a study of blood T cells in healthy people across ages. In TCRdb, the 5' RACE reads were re-called with MiXCR into one record per CDR3 protein. Among under 2,000,000 distinct CDR3 sequences listed, around 48% were seen once. Sequenced material: blood. These receptors all come from a woman in her 40s in good health. Both conserved end residues are part of each CDR3. A D gene is named only where the DNA matches it firmly. Clone size is not always given. Where it is, it says once, few, many or a class for expanded clones.

cdr3_aa: CASGGQANYEQYF
cdr3_nt: TGTGCCAGCGGGGGACAGGCGAACTACGAGCAGTACTTC
clone_size: -
v_call: TRBV27
j_call: TRBJ2-7
d_call: TRBD1

cdr3_aa: CASSLPGGDYGYTF
cdr3_nt: TGCGCCAGCAGCTTGCCGGGCGGCGACTATGGCTACACCTTC
clone_size: -
v_call: TRBV5-1
j_call: TRBJ1-2
d_call: -

cdr3_aa: CASSLPLNPGEARPTDTQYF
cdr3_nt: TGTGCCAGCAGCCTACCTCTCAACCCAGGGGAAGCCAGGCCCACGGATACGCAGTATTTT
clone_size: -
v_call: TRBV7-2
j_call: TRBJ2-3
d_call: -

cdr3_aa: CASRPGRLNEKLFF
cdr3_nt: TGTGCCAGCAGACCTGGACGGCTCAATGAAAAACTGTTTTTT
clone_size: -
v_call: TRBV27
j_call: TRBJ1-4
d_call: -

cdr3_aa: CASSPLGPTRDSNQPQHF
cdr3_nt: TGTGCCAGCAGTCCCCTGGGACCCACGAGGGATAGCAATCAGCCCCAGCATTTT
clone_size: -
v_call: TRBV6-1
j_call: TRBJ1-5
d_call: -

cdr3_aa: CASSLTGGAGANVLTF
cdr3_nt: TGTGCCAGCAGCTTAACAGGGGGGGCTGGGGCCAACGTCCTGACTTTC
clone_size: few
v_call: TRBV7-2
j_call: TRBJ2-6
d_call: -

cdr3_aa: CASSEYTGGNTIYF
cdr3_nt: TGTGCCAGCAGTGAATACACCGGAGGAAACACCATATATTTT
clone_size: -
v_call: TRBV25-1
j_call: TRBJ1-3
d_call: -

cdr3_aa: CASSLYGGPTAGNQPQHF
cdr3_nt: TGTGCCAGCAGTTTGTACGGGGGGCCGACGGCGGGCAATCAGCCCCAGCATTTT
clone_size: few
v_call: TRBV27
j_call: TRBJ1-5
d_call: -

cdr3_aa: CASSYIGLHEKLFF
cdr3_nt: TGTGCCAGCAGCTATATAGGGCTTCATGAAAAACTGTTTTTT
clone_size: -
v_call: TRBV7-2
j_call: TRBJ1-4
d_call: -

cdr3_aa: CATRTGGFSGANVLTF
cdr3_nt: TGTGCCACCAGGACAGGGGGGTTCTCTGGGGCCAACGTCCTGACTTTC
clone_size: few
v_call: TRBV6-5
j_call: TRBJ2-6
d_call: TRBD1